This T cell receptor beta chain is drawn from a study of T cells in Graves' hyperthyroidism and ophthalmopathy. It was RNA transcripts that yielded the amplified TCR beta CDR3 regions. Primed by the HTBI set, a first-round RT-PCR was run on the TCR CDR3. TCRdb independently ran MiXCR on the multiplex PCR reads; one entry per CDR3 protein. The table has about 500,000 distinct CDR3 sequences, 46% seen once; the top ten hold about 45%. Trimming stripped 3 bases from V and 5 bases from J, with 12 bases between. This CDR3 contains 14 residues. Germline V lookup: CDR1 KGHDR, CDR2 SFDVKD. Reasons for excluding patients were uncontrolled infection, other autoimmune disease, pregnancy or lactation.

The source is an adult woman with Graves' disease, either hyperthyroidism or ophthalmopathy (not recorded which). The chain recombines TRBV24-1 with TRBJ2-5; D is perhaps TRBD1 or TRBD2 (6 bases each). The sequencing sample was made of peripheral blood or thyroid tissue (not recorded which). The CDR3 spells CATSDPGEEETQYF. CDR3 in DNA: TGTGCCACCAGTGATCCAGGGGAGGAGGAGACCCAGTACTTC.